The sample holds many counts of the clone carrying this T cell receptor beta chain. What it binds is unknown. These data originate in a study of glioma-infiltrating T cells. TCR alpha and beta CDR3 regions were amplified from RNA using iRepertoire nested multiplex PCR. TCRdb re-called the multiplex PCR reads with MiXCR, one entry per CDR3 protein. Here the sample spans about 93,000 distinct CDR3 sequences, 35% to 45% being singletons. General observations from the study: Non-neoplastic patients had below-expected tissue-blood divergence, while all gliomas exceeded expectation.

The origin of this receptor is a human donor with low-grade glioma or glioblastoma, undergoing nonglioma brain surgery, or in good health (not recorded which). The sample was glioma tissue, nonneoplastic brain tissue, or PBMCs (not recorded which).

This chain's CDR3 is CASSTGKAANEKLFF. The CDR3 nucleotides are TGTGCCAGTAGTACAGGGAAGGCGGCTAATGAAAAACTGTTTTTT. This chain uses TRBV19 with TRBJ1-4; possibly TRBD1 for D (5 bases). Germline CDR1 is LNHDA and CDR2 is SQIVND (reference sequence). The CDR3 extends over 15 amino acids. V lost 4 bases and J lost 3, with 12 bases in between.